The sequence of this TCR beta chain was determined in a study of blood T cell repertoires in COVID-19. TCRdb keeps only in-frame clones here, not all; method: immunoSEQ multiplex PCR. The sample holds over 400,000 clones, 80% to 90% seen once. The CDR3 runs to 11 residues. CDR1 and CDR2 from the germline V gene are MNHEY and SVGAGI. The V gene lost 6 bases and the J gene lost 5 bases, with 4 bases spanning the gap. The gene calls are TRBV6-5 and TRBJ1-4; D remains ambiguous. The receptor was derived from a young woman with active or convalescent COVID-19. Sequenced material: peripheral blood. The CDR3 sequence: CASRRNEKLFF. The CDR3 coding sequence is TGTGCCAGCAGGAGAAATGAAAAACTGTTTTTT.